The 32 T cell receptor beta chains listed next were all sequenced from one sample in a study of lymphopenia after photon versus proton radiotherapy. Clones were read by immunoSEQ multiplex PCR, and TCRdb kept only the in-frame ones, dropping some. The repertoire has 25,000 to 35,000 clones, nearly 90% of them found once; the top ten carry approximately 6.6%. Sequenced here: peripheral blood, sampled from a patient treated with proton-based radiotherapy. These receptors were obtained from a woman aged 70-85 years with pancreatic cancer. Some clones in this sample may be carry-over from other donors' samples.

This chain connects TRBV30 to TRBJ1-1, with D possibly matching TRBD1 (6 bases). The germline CDR1 and CDR2 sequences are GTSNPN and SVGIG (reference sequence). The CDR3 totals 10 residues. The V end was cut by 7 bases, the J end by 5 bases, with 8 bases between. The CDR3: CAYTGTEAFF. For the CDR3, the DNA is TGTGCCTACACAGGGACTGAAGCTTTCTTT. Full variable domain (outside the CDR3, taken from reference TRBV30 and TRBJ1-1): SQTIHQWPATLVQPVGSPLSLECTVEGTSNPNLYWYRQAAGRGLQLLFYSVGIGQISSEVPQNLSASRPQDRQFILSSKKLLLSDSGFYLCAYTGTEAFFGQGTRLTVV.

This rearrangement joins TRBV30 to TRBJ2-6, with 8 bases lining up with TRBD1. Germline V CDR1 and CDR2: GTSNPN, SVGIG (reference sequence). The CDR3 length is 20 residues. With V trimmed by 4 bases and J by 0 bases, 17 bases remained unmatched. The CDR3 loop is CAWTIAGTGKGSSGANVLTF. The DNA of the CDR3 is TGTGCCTGGACAATCGCTGGGACAGGAAAAGGGTCCTCTGGGGCCAACGTCCTGACTTTC. Together with reference TRBV30 and TRBJ2-6, the CDR3 gives the full variable domain: SQTIHQWPATLVQPVGSPLSLECTVEGTSNPNLYWYRQAAGRGLQLLFYSVGIGQISSEVPQNLSASRPQDRQFILSSKKLLLSDSGFYLCAWTIAGTGKGSSGANVLTFGAGSRLTVL.

The V gene is TRBV5-4, the J gene TRBJ2-1; 9 nucleotides match TRBD2. The CDR3 is 15 residues long. Per germline, CDR1 SGHNT and CDR2 YYREEE (reference sequence). V shed 4 bases and J 7 bases; nucleotides not matched to a gene: 9. CDR3 loop: CASSQESSGSNEQFF. Here the CDR3 DNA reads TGTGCCAGCAGCCAGGAGAGTAGCGGGAGTAATGAGCAGTTCTTC.

The CDR3 DNA sequence: TGTGCCAGTAGTAAAAACTCCGGGACAGTCTTTAACTATGGCTACACCTTC. This encodes CASSKNSGTVFNYGYTF. The J gene is TRBJ1-2, the V gene TRBV19; TRBD1 matches at 7 bases. Germline V gene sequence: CDR1 LNHDA, CDR2 SQIVND (reference sequence). This CDR3 has 17 amino acids. V shed 4 bases and J 1 base; nucleotides not matched to a gene: 12.

The chain uses TRBV28 and TRBJ1-5; D is uncertain. The CDR3 is made up of 14 amino acids. Trimming shortened V by 4 bases and J by 2 bases, and 9 bases separated the two germline ends. Germline CDR1 is MDHEN and CDR2 is SYDVKM. The DNA of the CDR3 is TGTGCCAGCAGTTCCTCCGTTGGCAATCAGCCCCAGCATTTT. It translates to CASSSSVGNQPQHF.

V is TRBV5-4 and J is TRBJ2-1; 9 nucleotides agree with TRBD1. From germline, CDR1 is SGHNT and CDR2 YYREEE (reference sequence). This CDR3 has 16 residues. The J segment lost 3 bases and the V segment lost 2 bases, leaving 6 bases of the junction unmatched. The CDR3 bases are TGTGCCAGCAGCTTCGGAAGGACAGGGGTCTACAATGAGCAGTTCTTC. This codes for CASSFGRTGVYNEQFF.

The chain uses TRBV21-1 and TRBJ1-1. TRBV21-1 is listed as a pseudogene. CDR3 length: 16 residues. In DNA form, the CDR3 reads TGTGCCAGCAGCAAAGGTCGGGGAATCGGGGGTACTGAAGCTTTCTTT. This sequence encodes CASSKGRGIGGTEAFF.

The chain joins TRBV15 to TRBJ1-5, with D perhaps TRBD1 (6 bases). The CDR3 sequence is 14 residues long. In germline, CDR1 is LNHNV, CDR2 YYDKDF (reference sequence). The V gene lost 3 bases and the J gene lost 5 bases, with 11 bases spanning the gap. This CDR3 reads CATSRRGSDQPQHF. The CDR3 DNA follows: TGTGCCACCAGCAGGAGGGGGTCAGATCAGCCCCAGCATTTT.

V gene TRBV5-1 combines with J gene TRBJ2-2; 7 nucleotides agree with TRBD2. Trimming at V came to 0 bases and at J to 0 bases, leaving 8 bases not matched to a gene. From germline, CDR1 is SGHRS and CDR2 YFSETQ. This CDR3 region has 18 residues. CDR3 in amino acids: CASSLGGRATPNTGELFF. The DNA of the CDR3 is TGCGCCAGCAGCTTGGGCGGGAGAGCCACCCCGAACACCGGGGAGCTGTTTTTT. Looking up the rest from reference TRBV5-1 and TRBJ2-2 gives the full variable domain: KAGVTQTPRYLIKTRGQQVTLSCSPISGHRSVSWYQQTPGQGLQFLFEYFSETQRNKGNFPGRFSGRQFSNSRSEMNVSTLELGDSALYLCASSLGGRATPNTGELFFGEGSRLTVL.

J is TRBJ2-1 and V is TRBV15; D is undetermined. CDR1 is LNHNV and CDR2 is YYDKDF in the germline V gene (reference sequence). The CDR3 consists of 16 residues. V lost 1 base to trimming and J lost 0 bases, with 10 bases between them. The CDR3 protein is CATSRGAFSSYNEQFF. DNA for the CDR3: TGTGCCACCAGCAGAGGCGCTTTTAGCTCCTACAATGAGCAGTTCTTC.

This chain uses TRBV7-2 with TRBJ2-5; TRBD2 might be the D (6 bases). The CDR3 has 14 residues. Germline CDR1 SGHTA, CDR2 FQGNSA. Between the trimmed V and J ends, which lost 4 bases and 5 bases, there was a span of 14 bases. CDR3: CASSSGLSGETQYF. In DNA form, the CDR3 reads TGTGCCAGCAGCTCCGGACTATCGGGGGAGACCCAGTACTTC.

As DNA, the CDR3 is TGTGCCATCAGTACCGGGACTAGTCCCTACGAGCAGTACTTC. This encodes CAISTGTSPYEQYF. V usage is TRBV10-3 and J usage is TRBJ2-7; the match to TRBD2 covers 8 bases. V dropped 5 bases and J dropped 2; count of bases not matched to a gene: 5. The CDR3 sequence is 14 residues long. CDR1 ENHRY and CDR2 SYGVKD come from the germline V gene.

CDR3 in amino acids: CATSRVGQGVKEQYF. CDR3 coding DNA: TGTGCCACCAGCAGAGTGGGACAGGGGGTGAAGGAGCAGTACTTC. This sequence joins TRBV15 and TRBJ2-7; 11 bases line up with TRBD1. The CDR3 has 15 residues. Germline V CDR1 and CDR2: LNHNV, YYDKDF (reference sequence). The ends lost 1 base at V and 7 bases at J; junction bases unmatched: 6. Full variable domain (remainder filled in from reference TRBV15 and TRBJ2-7): DAMVIQNPRYQVTQFGKPVTLSCSQTLNHNVMYWYQQKSSQAPKLLFHYYDKDFNNEADTPDNFQSRRPNTSFCFLDIRSPGLGDTAMYLCATSRVGQGVKEQYFGPGTRLTVT.

This clone was recorded once. The chain is built from TRBV19 and TRBJ2-7, with D maybe TRBD1 (6 bases). The V and J ends lost 4 bases and 3 bases respectively, with 19 bases between them. The CDR3 consists of 16 residues. Germline loops: CDR1 LNHDA, CDR2 SQIVND (reference sequence). The CDR3 spells CASSNFFRTDIYEQYF. CDR3 nucleotide sequence: TGTGCCAGTAGTAATTTTTTCAGGACAGACATCTACGAGCAGTACTTC.

The gene calls are TRBV7-2 and TRBJ1-5, with D unresolved. The germline gives CDR1 SGHTA, CDR2 FQGNSA. The CDR3 is 13 amino acids. V lost 2 bases and J lost 4, with 6 bases in between. The DNA of the CDR3 is TGTGCCAGCAGCTTATTGATTAATCAGCCCCAGCATTTT. This sequence encodes CASSLLINQPQHF. Together with reference TRBV7-2 and TRBJ1-5, the CDR3 gives the full variable domain: GAGVSQSPSNKVTEKGKDVELRCDPISGHTALYWYRQSLGQGLEFLIYFQGNSAPDKSGLPSDRFSAERTGGSVSTLTIQRTQQEDSAVYLCASSLLINQPQHFGDGTRLSIL.

V usage is TRBV6-5 and J usage is TRBJ1-5, with 10 bases fitting TRBD1. CDR1 and CDR2 (germline): MNHEY, SVGAGI. Trimming removed 6 bases from V and 6 bases from J; junction bases left unmatched: 2. The CDR3 consists of 13 residues. CDR3 residues: CASSRDRGQPQHF. Written as DNA, the CDR3 is TGTGCCAGCAGCAGGGACAGGGGTCAGCCCCAGCATTTT.

V gene TRBV29-1 combines with J gene TRBJ2-7; TRBD1 aligns across 9 bases. Germline V CDR1 and CDR2: SQVTM, ANQGSEA. V lost 0 bases and J lost 6; bases outside the gene matches: 12. The CDR3 is 16 amino acids. The CDR3 nucleotides are TGCAGCGTTGAAGATCTCACACCGGGACAGGGAGGCGAGCAGTACTTC. It encodes CSVEDLTPGQGGEQYF.

The genes are TRBV9 and TRBJ2-1, with TRBD2 matching 10 bases. This CDR3 has 16 residues. V gave up 3 bases and J gave up 4 bases; unmatched junction bases: 7. The germline gives CDR1 SGDLS, CDR2 YYNGEE. The CDR3 bases are TGTGCCAGCAGCGCCCTGGGACTAGCGAATTACAATGAGCAGTTCTTC. The encoded protein is CASSALGLANYNEQFF.

The J gene is TRBJ2-7, the V gene TRBV28; weak D call: TRBD2 (6 bases). Trimming took off 10 bases at V and 2 bases at J, with 15 bases between the two ends. The germline V gene encodes CDR1 MDHEN and CDR2 SYDVKM. CDR3 length equals 13 residues. CDR3 coding DNA: TGTGCCACCGGGCGGAGGGCCCCCTACGAGCAGTACTTC. Translation gives CATGRRAPYEQYF.

This clone was counted a few times. This chain joins TRBV29-1 and TRBJ2-1; D ambiguous. The CDR3 covers 15 residues. V gave up 1 base and J gave up 7 bases, with 17 bases separating them. Germline values: CDR1 SQVTM, CDR2 ANQGSEA. In DNA form, the CDR3 reads TGCAGCGTTGAAGGGGGTGGCGGAAGGCGGAATGAGCAGTTCTTC. Protein: CSVEGGGGRRNEQFF.

V gene TRBV7-8 combines with J gene TRBJ2-1; D might be TRBD2 (5 bases). The CDR3 extends over 17 amino acids. Deletions cut 1 base from V and 0 bases from J, with 13 bases between. The germline V gene encodes CDR1 SGHVS and CDR2 FQNEAQ. As DNA, the CDR3 is TGTGCCAGCAGCTTAGAAGTTGTGGGGAGCTCCTACAATGAGCAGTTCTTC. This translates into CASSLEVVGSSYNEQFF. The variable domain in full, with the rest retrieved from reference TRBV7-8 and TRBJ2-1, is GAGVSQSPRYKVAKRGQDVALRCDPISGHVSLFWYQQALGQGPEFLTYFQNEAQLDKSGLPSDRFFAERPEGSVSTLKIQRTQQEDSAVYLCASSLEVVGSSYNEQFFGPGTRLTVL.

This clone was detected only a few times. The rearrangement joins TRBV12-5 to TRBJ2-7; D gene ambiguous. There are 12 residues in the CDR3. The V end was cut by 5 bases, the J end by 2 bases, with 7 bases between. In germline, CDR1 is LGHNT, CDR2 FRNRAP. CDR3 DNA: TGTGCTAGTGGTCTGGACCCCTACGAGCAGTACTTC. Its translation: CASGLDPYEQYF.

This clone was recorded a few times. V usage is TRBV5-6 and J usage is TRBJ1-3, with D tentatively TRBD1 (5 bases). Trimming stripped 2 bases from V and 0 bases from J, with 6 bases between. Germline CDR1 reads SGHDT; CDR2 reads YYEEEE. CDR3 length equals 14 residues. In DNA, the CDR3 is TGTGCCAGCAGCTTTACAGGCTCTGGAAACACCATATATTTT. This sequence encodes CASSFTGSGNTIYF.

V and J are TRBV10-3 and TRBJ1-3, with D maybe TRBD1 (5 bases). Germline CDR1 reads ENHRY; CDR2 reads SYGVKD. Trimming took off 6 bases at V and 0 bases at J, with 9 bases between the two ends. This CDR3 comprises 14 residues. CDR3 in amino acids: CAIRWDGSGNTIYF. The CDR3, as DNA: TGTGCCATCAGGTGGGACGGCTCTGGAAACACCATATATTTT.

This clone appeared once. The CDR3 bases are TGTGCCAGCAGCAACAGGGGGCAGGAATACAATGAGCAGTTCTTC. Translated, it gives CASSNRGQEYNEQFF. The V and J genes are TRBV27 and TRBJ2-1; 9 nucleotides align to TRBD1. Trimming at V came to 6 bases and at J to 4 bases, leaving 7 bases not matched to a gene. Germline CDR1 MNHEY, CDR2 SMNVEV (reference sequence). The CDR3 is 15 amino acids.

The chain employs TRBV4-2 and TRBJ1-2, with 7 bases that match TRBD1. Losses at the gene ends were 4 bases for V and 3 bases for J; bases not matched to a gene: 8. The CDR3 extends over 15 amino acids. CDR1 and CDR2 (germline): LGHNA, YNFKEQ. The CDR3 DNA reads as TGTGCCAGCAGCCTGCAAGGGGGCTACGACTATGGCTACACCTTC. It specifies CASSLQGGYDYGYTF.

This chain connects TRBV7-6 to TRBJ2-3, with TRBD2 matching over 9 bases. CDR3 size: 15 residues. The germline gives CDR1 SGHVS, CDR2 FNYEAQ. V shed 1 base and J 6 bases; nucleotides not matched to a gene: 5. CDR3 in amino acids: CASSLGGREFDTQYF. The CDR3 nucleotides read TGTGCCAGCAGCTTAGGCGGGAGGGAATTTGATACGCAGTATTTT.

CDR3 region: CASSLTQGLGTDTQYF. Here the CDR3 DNA reads TGTGCCAGCAGCCTGACCCAGGGGTTAGGCACAGATACGCAGTATTTT. The chain has TRBV7-8 and TRBJ2-3, with D perhaps matching TRBD1 (6 bases). Germline CDR1 is SGHVS and CDR2 is FQNEAQ. The CDR3 runs 16 residues. V was clipped by 5 bases and J by 1 base, with 16 bases between them.

V and J are TRBV10-3 and TRBJ2-2; 9 nucleotides agree with TRBD1. This CDR3 has 14 residues. The germline V gene has CDR1 ENHRY and CDR2 SYGVKD. Trimming took 10 bases from V and 5 from J; bases not matched to a gene: 8. In nucleotides, the CDR3 is TGTGCCAGTAAACAGGGGGCAGGGACCGGGGAGCTGTTTTTT. Amino acids: CASKQGAGTGELFF.

The chain uses TRBV7-6 and TRBJ1-4, with a tentative D call TRBD1 (5 bases). CDR3 length: 13 amino acids. The germline CDR1 and CDR2 sequences are SGHVS and FNYEAQ. V dropped 3 bases and J dropped 7 bases, with 9 bases sitting between them. The CDR3 DNA reads as TGTGCCAGCAGCTTGGGGGGAGGTGAAAAACTGTTTTTT. This codes for CASSLGGGEKLFF.

J is TRBJ1-1 and V is TRBV2, with 8 bases that match TRBD1. The CDR3 length is 14 residues. Germline V gene sequence: CDR1 SNHLY, CDR2 FYNNEI. V was clipped by 6 bases and J by 1 base; unmatched bases: 4. CDR3 nucleotides: TGTGCCAGCAGCCTGACAGGGGAGAACACTGAAGCTTTCTTT. Protein: CASSLTGENTEAFF.

The chain is built from TRBV7-2 and TRBJ1-4; 9 positions agree with TRBD1. In germline, CDR1 is SGHTA, CDR2 FQGNSA. The CDR3 covers 15 residues. J was trimmed by 8 bases and V by 5 bases; bases with no gene match: 9. Here the CDR3 reads CASSAQQGADEKLFF. CDR3 in DNA: TGTGCCAGCAGCGCCCAACAGGGGGCGGACGAAAAACTGTTTTTT.